Described below is a single T cell receptor beta chain sequence and its context. This clonotype was seen many times. Its binding antigen is unknown. No clone much larger than this one lies a single base away; base qualities are absent. This entry comes from a study of blood T cells in healthy people across ages (dated by TCRdb to between 2014 and 2017). Background for the entire study: In model experiments, roughly one uniquely barcoded TCR beta cDNA molecule per two T cells was captured by template switching. Age-related changes in TCR beta repertoire diversity were measured in the study by deep sequencing normalized with unique cDNA molecular identifiers. The donors were divided into four age groups: young (average about 16 years), middle-aged (about 39), aged (approximately 64) and long-lived (roughly 86). To avoid experimental bias, donors of different ages were randomly spread across the sequencing lanes. The study analyzed two additional independent replicas of 1 million unique cDNA reads from the same blood draw for two donors, one aged 18 to 29 and one aged 80 or older. The research as a whole found: A strong correlation was found between observed TCR beta diversity and the percentage of naive T cells measured by flow cytometry. Donor CMV infection status was unknown, potentially confounding age-related changes in expanded clonotypes. Estimates of total diversity from one million sequenced T cells were regarded as lower bounds and underestimates. Compared with the aged group, more naive CD4+ T cells, fewer expanded clones and increased TCR diversity were shown by the long-lived group, suggesting age selection. Conclusive comparison of naive and antigen-experienced compartments was prevented by the profiling of bulk unsorted PBMCs. Observed TCR beta diversity per million T cells fell roughly linearly with age, and a significant reduction was already apparent by age approximately 41.

Donors were 40 or so systemically healthy Caucasian individuals from Russia aged roughly 6 to 100 years. Each donor gave about 9.2 milliliters of peripheral blood, drawn into EDTA-treated Vacutainer tubes. Ficoll-Paque density-gradient centrifugation was used to isolate PBMCs, with at least 7 million obtained per sample. Trizol reagent was used to extract total RNA from PBMCs, with at least 6 micrograms per sample. The percentages of naive CD45RAhigh/CD27high T cells were determined by flow cytometry on a PBMC aliquot from every donor. Library preparation used 5' RACE. These reads were obtained on an Illumina HiSeq 2500. A second about 6 to 11 cycle PCR used a sample-barcoded 5' primer and a J-beta primer mix. A template-switch 5' adaptor carrying 12 random nucleotides introduced a unique molecular identifier onto each TCR beta cDNA molecule. Each sample yielded at least 2.5 million CDR3-containing paired-end reads. First-strand cDNA synthesis was performed from all RNA using the Mint cDNA synthesis kit, with priming by a TRBC-specific oligonucleotide. Following uracil-DNA glycosylase treatment, all cDNA underwent a first 18-cycle PCR with the universal primers M1SS and BC2_uni_R. On the authors' methods: Normalization of each sample was performed by random selection of 1 million high-quality reads, each carrying a distinct molecular identifier. Instead of being binned into consensus sequences, reads with shared molecular identifiers were discarded. MiTCR, run with a Q25 quality threshold and the strictest error-elimination algorithm, handled CDR3 identification, clonotype clustering and error correction. A nonparametric unseen species model using Euler transformation provided a lower-bound estimate of total TCR beta diversity. Clones were called with MiXCR by TCRdb after fastp trimmed the public reads at Q25, and only in-frame beta chains were retained. Each record represents a unique CDR3 protein, reported with the most common genes and DNA among its rows. The V and J calls and clone size are TCRdb's, not the authors'. For this sample there are around 1.7 million distinct CDR3 sequences; 28% appear just once. Roughly 8.2% of the sample is in the top ten clones.

Including the terminal cysteine and phenylalanine, the CDR3 comprises 11 residues. Of the read, only the CDR3 DNA is kept; its 33 bases are in frame from base 1. The germline V gene specifies MNHNS as CDR1 and SASEGT as CDR2. The junction carries 3 bases between V and J, which are trimmed by 2 bases and 7 bases respectively. Sequenced: blood. This chain is built from TRBV6-1 and TRBJ2-4; confidence is insufficient to name the D gene. The receptor comes from a woman in her twenties or thirties in good health. The CDR3 in this case is CASSELNIQYF. The nucleotide sequence is given as TGTGCCAGCAGTGAATTGAACATTCAGTACTTC.